Below are 14 T cell receptor beta chains sequenced from a single sample in a study of blood T cell repertoires in COVID-19. Some clones are missing from TCRdb's copy, which holds only in-frame ones; the method was immunoSEQ multiplex PCR. The sample carries 220,000 or so clones, 75% to 90% recorded once. The sample was PBMCs or T cells enriched from blood (not recorded which). The receptors stem from a woman in her late teens or twenties in a cohort exposed to, infected with or recovered from COVID-19 (not recorded which).

J is TRBJ2-3 and V is TRBV27; D is possibly TRBD1 (5 bases). V was pared by 0 bases and J by 4 bases, with 14 bases between. The CDR3 extends over 16 amino acids. From germline, CDR1 is MNHEY and CDR2 SMNVEV (reference sequence). CDR3 DNA: TGTGCCAGCAGTTTATCGGGGCCCCGCGAAGCAGATACGCAGTATTTT. Protein product: CASSLSGPREADTQYF.

The V call is TRBV7-8, the J call TRBJ2-2, with D maybe TRBD1 (5 bases). Trimming took off 2 bases at V and 0 bases at J, with 10 bases between the two ends. CDR3 length equals 16 residues. The germline gives CDR1 SGHVS, CDR2 FQNEAQ. The CDR3 here is CASSLNRFANTGELFF. Here the CDR3 DNA reads TGTGCCAGCAGCTTAAACAGGTTCGCGAACACCGGGGAGCTGTTTTTT.

CDR3 residues: CASSPTGPNSGNTIYF. The CDR3, as DNA: TGTGCCAGCTCACCAACTGGGCCCAATTCTGGAAACACCATATATTTT. The J gene is TRBJ1-3, the V gene TRBV18; D is ambiguous. CDR3 length equals 16 residues. With 2 bases removed from V and 1 base from J, the gap between germline ends came to 12 bases. The germline gives CDR1 KGHSH, CDR2 LQKENI.

The table lists this clone with a count of one. This chain uses TRBV20-1 with TRBJ1-1, with D unclear. CDR3 length: 16 amino acids. The V end was cut by 3 bases, the J end by 0 bases, with 17 bases between. Germline V gene lookup returns CDR1 DFQATT and CDR2 SNEGSKA (reference sequence). CDR3 in amino acids: CSASWGVGMLNTEAFF. The CDR3 region has the DNA TGCAGTGCTAGTTGGGGTGTCGGGATGCTGAACACTGAAGCTTTCTTT.

The CDR3 nucleotides read TGCAGCGTTGAAGGGATCACGGAGGGCGTTGGCTACACCTTC. Its protein is CSVEGITEGVGYTF. This chain joins TRBV29-1 and TRBJ1-2, with D unclear. This CDR3 has 14 amino acids. Per germline, CDR1 SQVTM and CDR2 ANQGSEA. V lost 1 base, J lost 7 bases, and 16 bases lay in between. The variable domain in full, with the rest retrieved from reference TRBV29-1 and TRBJ1-2, is SAVISQKPSRDICQRGTSLTIQCQVDSQVTMMFWYRQQPGQSLTLIATANQGSEATYESGFVIDKFPISRPNLTFSTLTVSNMSPEDSSIYLCSVEGITEGVGYTFGSGTRLTVV.

This chain joins TRBV19 and TRBJ2-5; D is unresolved. The CDR3 loop spans 11 amino acids. Looked up from germline, CDR1 is LNHDA and CDR2 is SQIVND (reference sequence). Trimming stripped 6 bases from V and 4 bases from J, with 6 bases between. This chain's CDR3 is CASRTGETQYF. Here the CDR3 DNA reads TGTGCCAGTAGGACTGGAGAGACCCAGTACTTC.

V gene TRBV9 combines with J gene TRBJ2-3; tentative D call: TRBD2 (6 bases). CDR3 size: 16 residues. V lost 1 base, J lost 0 bases, and 12 bases lay in between. Germline values: CDR1 SGDLS, CDR2 YYNGEE. For the CDR3, the DNA is TGTGCCAGCAGCGTATTGTCGGGAGTCAGCACAGATACGCAGTATTTT. The encoded protein is CASSVLSGVSTDTQYF.

The CDR3 bases are TGTGCCAGCAGCTCCGGACAGGGTGCAGATACGCAGTATTTT. Translating it yields CASSSGQGADTQYF. V is TRBV7-9 and J is TRBJ2-3; TRBD1 matches at 8 bases. From germline, CDR1 is SEHNR and CDR2 FQNEAQ (reference sequence). The CDR3 is 14 amino acids. With V trimmed by 4 bases and J by 4 bases, 4 bases remained unmatched.

With regard to this clone: A junction boundary mismatches the germline segment, possibly from a read error. The chain joins TRBV20-1 to TRBJ2-7; D gene unclear. Germline CDR1 is DFQATT and CDR2 is SNEGSKA (reference sequence). CDR3 size: 11 residues. The CDR3 sequence: CSASESFEQYF. CDR3 nucleotides: TGCAGTGCCTCCGAGTCCTTCGAGCAGTACTTC.

The table lists this clone with a few counts. The chain carries TRBV5-1 and TRBJ1-5, with 7 bases that match TRBD1. Germline CDR1 SGHRS, CDR2 YFSETQ. The CDR3 spans 14 residues. Trimming cost V 4 bases and J 4 bases; bases outside gene matches: 5. In DNA, the CDR3 is TGCGCCAGCAGCATCGGGACAGCAAATCAGCCCCAGCATTTT. Amino acid sequence: CASSIGTANQPQHF.

The J gene is TRBJ2-2, the V gene TRBV10-3; TRBD2 is a possible D gene (6 bases). The CDR3 consists of 16 residues. The V end was cut by 5 bases, the J end by 2 bases, with 15 bases between. CDR1 ENHRY and CDR2 SYGVKD come from the germline V gene. CDR3 sequence (DNA): TGTGCCATCAGTTCTCCCGGACTAACCAACACCGGGGAGCTGTTTTTT. As protein: CAISSPGLTNTGELFF.

This clone was observed a single time. The chain joins TRBV27 to TRBJ1-2; D uncertain. Germline loops: CDR1 MNHEY, CDR2 SMNVEV (reference sequence). The V end was cut by 3 bases, the J end by 2 bases, with 19 bases between. The CDR3 is 17 residues long. CDR3 protein: CASSFSLTSGGNYGYTF. The CDR3 DNA reads TGTGCCAGCAGTTTCAGCCTAACTAGTGGTGGCAACTATGGCTACACCTTC.

The chain combines TRBV7-6 with TRBJ1-1, with 7 nucleotides matching TRBD1. The CDR3 spans 14 residues. Germline loops: CDR1 SGHVS, CDR2 FNYEAQ. V shed 1 base and J 6 bases; nucleotides not matched to a gene: 5. This CDR3 is CASSLEGALAEAFF. DNA of the CDR3: TGTGCCAGCAGCTTAGAGGGGGCGCTGGCTGAAGCTTTCTTT. Full variable domain (outside the CDR3, taken from reference TRBV7-6 and TRBJ1-1): GAGVSQSPRYKVTKRGQDVALRCDPISGHVSLYWYRQALGQGPEFLTYFNYEAQQDKSGLPNDRFSAERPEGSISTLTIQRTEQRDSAMYRCASSLEGALAEAFFGQGTRLTVV.

This clone was detected only a few times. The chain carries TRBV5-4 and TRBJ1-5; weak D call: TRBD1 (5 bases). CDR1 SGHNT and CDR2 YYREEE come from the germline V gene (reference sequence). Between the trimmed V and J ends, which lost 0 bases and 4 bases, there was a span of 8 bases. The CDR3 is 14 amino acids. The CDR3: CASSLDGGNQPQHF. CDR3 DNA sequence: TGTGCCAGCAGCTTGGATGGGGGGAATCAGCCCCAGCATTTT.